This T cell receptor beta chain was recorded in a study of T cell responses to AZD1222 COVID-19 vaccine. For this clone: Its specificity is unknown.

Assay: immunoSEQ multiplex PCR; the TCRdb copy retains only in-frame clones and omits some. The repertoire holds some 100,000 clones, 70% to 90% seen once, with approximately 16% in the top ten. Study results and caveats: All repertoire sampling was performed exclusively after the peak T cell response. Across the whole spike, CD4 TCRs peaked at regions 160-218 and 743-854.

The input for sequencing was peripheral blood, taken on day 0 of AZD1222 vaccination. The clonotype comes from an adult in good health.

The CDR3 spells CASSLGQRDTGELFF. The CDR3, as DNA: TGTGCCAGCAGCTTGGGACAGCGTGACACCGGGGAGCTGTTTTTT. The chain carries TRBV5-4 and TRBJ2-2; D is possibly TRBD1 (5 bases). The CDR3 totals 15 residues. Germline-derived CDR1 and CDR2 are SGHNT and YYREEE (reference sequence). V dropped 0 bases and J dropped 3 bases, with 9 bases sitting between them.